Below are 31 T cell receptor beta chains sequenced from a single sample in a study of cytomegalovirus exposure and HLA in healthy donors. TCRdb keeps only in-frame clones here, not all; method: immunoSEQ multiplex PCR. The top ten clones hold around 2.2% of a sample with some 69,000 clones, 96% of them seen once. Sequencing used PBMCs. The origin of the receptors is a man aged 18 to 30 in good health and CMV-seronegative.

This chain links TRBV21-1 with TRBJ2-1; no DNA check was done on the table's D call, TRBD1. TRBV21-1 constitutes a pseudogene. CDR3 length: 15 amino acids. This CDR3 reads CASSTTDRVRNEQFF. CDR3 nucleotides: TGTGCCAGCAGCACGACTGACAGGGTCAGAAATGAGCAGTTCTTC.

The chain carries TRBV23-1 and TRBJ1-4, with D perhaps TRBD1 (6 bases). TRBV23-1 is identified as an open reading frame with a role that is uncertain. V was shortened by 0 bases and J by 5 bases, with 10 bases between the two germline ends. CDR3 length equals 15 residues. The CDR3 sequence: CASSQSDSLNEKLFF. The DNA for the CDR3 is TGCGCCAGCAGTCAATCGGACAGTTTGAATGAAAAACTGTTTTTT.

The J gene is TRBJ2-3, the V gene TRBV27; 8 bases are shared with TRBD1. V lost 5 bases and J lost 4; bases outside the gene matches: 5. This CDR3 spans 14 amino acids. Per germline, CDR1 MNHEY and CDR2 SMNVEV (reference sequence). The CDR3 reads CASSHRGAADTQYF. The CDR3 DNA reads TGTGCCAGCAGTCACAGGGGGGCGGCAGATACGCAGTATTTT.

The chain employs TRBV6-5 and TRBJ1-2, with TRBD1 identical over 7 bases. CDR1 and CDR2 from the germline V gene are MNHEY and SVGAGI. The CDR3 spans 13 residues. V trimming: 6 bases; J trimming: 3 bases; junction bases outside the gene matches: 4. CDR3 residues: CASRSGTDYGYTF. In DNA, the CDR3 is TGTGCCAGCAGGTCCGGGACAGACTATGGCTACACCTTC.

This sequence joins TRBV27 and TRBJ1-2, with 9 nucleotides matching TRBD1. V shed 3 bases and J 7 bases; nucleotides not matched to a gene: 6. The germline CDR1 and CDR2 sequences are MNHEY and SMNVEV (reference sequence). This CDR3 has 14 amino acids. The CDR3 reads CASSFSGTGFGYTF. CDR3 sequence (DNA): TGTGCCAGCAGTTTCTCCGGGACAGGGTTTGGCTACACCTTC.

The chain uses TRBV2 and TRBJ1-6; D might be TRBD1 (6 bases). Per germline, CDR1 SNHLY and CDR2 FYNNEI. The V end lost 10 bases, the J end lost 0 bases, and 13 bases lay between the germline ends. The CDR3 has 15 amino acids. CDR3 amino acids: CATLDSSSYNSPLHF. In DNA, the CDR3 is TGTGCCACCCTGGACAGTAGCTCCTATAATTCACCCCTCCACTTT.

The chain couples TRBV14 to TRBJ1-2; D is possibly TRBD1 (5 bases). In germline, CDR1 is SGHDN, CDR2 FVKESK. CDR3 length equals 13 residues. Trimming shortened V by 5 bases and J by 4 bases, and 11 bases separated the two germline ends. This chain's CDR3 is CASSTGQTYGYTF. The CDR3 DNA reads TGTGCCAGCAGCACCGGACAAACCTATGGCTACACCTTC.

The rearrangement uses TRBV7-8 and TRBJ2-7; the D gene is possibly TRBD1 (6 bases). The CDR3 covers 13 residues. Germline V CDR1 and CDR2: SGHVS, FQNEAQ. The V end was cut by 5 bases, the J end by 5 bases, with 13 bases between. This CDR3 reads CASSLTGSHEQYF. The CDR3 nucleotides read TGTGCCAGCAGCCTAACAGGGTCCCACGAGCAGTACTTC.

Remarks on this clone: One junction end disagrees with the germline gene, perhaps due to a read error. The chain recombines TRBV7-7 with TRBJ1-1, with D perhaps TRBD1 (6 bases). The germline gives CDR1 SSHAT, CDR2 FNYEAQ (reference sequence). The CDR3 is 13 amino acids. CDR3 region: CASSRQVNTEAFF. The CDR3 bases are TGTGCTAGCAGCCGACAGGTAAACACTGAAGCTTTCTTT.

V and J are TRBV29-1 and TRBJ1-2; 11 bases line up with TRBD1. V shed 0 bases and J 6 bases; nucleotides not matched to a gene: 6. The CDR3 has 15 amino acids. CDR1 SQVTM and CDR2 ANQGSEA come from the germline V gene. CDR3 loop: CSVEDSWTGGDGYTF. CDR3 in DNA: TGCAGCGTTGAAGATTCATGGACAGGGGGCGATGGCTACACCTTC.

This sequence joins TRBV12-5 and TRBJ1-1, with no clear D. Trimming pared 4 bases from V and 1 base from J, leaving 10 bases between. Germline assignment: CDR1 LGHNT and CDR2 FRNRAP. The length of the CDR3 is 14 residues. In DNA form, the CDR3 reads TGTGCTAGTGGTTCGAGGGTCGGGAACACTGAAGCTTTCTTT. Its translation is CASGSRVGNTEAFF.

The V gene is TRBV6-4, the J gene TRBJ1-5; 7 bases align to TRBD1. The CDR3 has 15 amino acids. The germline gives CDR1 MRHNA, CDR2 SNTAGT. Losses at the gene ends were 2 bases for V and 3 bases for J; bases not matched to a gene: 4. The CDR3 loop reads CASSDARGFNQPQHF. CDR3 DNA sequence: TGTGCCAGCAGTGACGCCAGGGGGTTCAATCAGCCCCAGCATTTT.

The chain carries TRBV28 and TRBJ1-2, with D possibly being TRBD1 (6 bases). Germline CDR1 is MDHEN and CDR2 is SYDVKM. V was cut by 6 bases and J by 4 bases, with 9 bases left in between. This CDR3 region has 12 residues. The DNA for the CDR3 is TGTGCCAGCAGGGGGACAACCTATGGCTACACCTTC. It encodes CASRGTTYGYTF.

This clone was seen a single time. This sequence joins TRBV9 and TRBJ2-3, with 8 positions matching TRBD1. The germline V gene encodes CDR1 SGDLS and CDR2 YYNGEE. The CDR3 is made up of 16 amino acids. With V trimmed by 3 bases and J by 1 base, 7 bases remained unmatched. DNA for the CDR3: TGTGCCAGCAGCGCACCAGGGGGCTTAGGCACAGATACGCAGTATTTT. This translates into CASSAPGGLGTDTQYF.

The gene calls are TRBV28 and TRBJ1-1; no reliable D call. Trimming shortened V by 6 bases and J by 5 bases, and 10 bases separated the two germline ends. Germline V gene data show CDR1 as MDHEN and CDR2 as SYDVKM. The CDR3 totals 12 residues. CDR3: CASSPDTTEAFF. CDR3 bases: TGTGCCAGCAGCCCAGATACGACTGAAGCTTTCTTT.

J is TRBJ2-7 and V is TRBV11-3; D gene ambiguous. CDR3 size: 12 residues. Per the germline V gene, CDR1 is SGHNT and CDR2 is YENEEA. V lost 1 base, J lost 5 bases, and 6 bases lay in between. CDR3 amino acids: CASSLGAHEQYF. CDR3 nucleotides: TGTGCCAGCAGCTTAGGAGCGCACGAGCAGTACTTC.

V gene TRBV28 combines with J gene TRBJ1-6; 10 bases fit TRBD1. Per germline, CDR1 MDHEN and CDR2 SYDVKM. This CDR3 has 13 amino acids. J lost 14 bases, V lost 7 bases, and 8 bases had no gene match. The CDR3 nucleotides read TGTGCCAGCACTCGACAGGGGGCCGGAGCCCTCCACTTT. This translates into CASTRQGAGALHF.

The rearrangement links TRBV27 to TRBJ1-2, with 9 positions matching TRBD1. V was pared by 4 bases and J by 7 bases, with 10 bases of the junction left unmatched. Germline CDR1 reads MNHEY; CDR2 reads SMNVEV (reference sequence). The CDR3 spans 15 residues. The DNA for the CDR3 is TGTGCCAGCAGTTGGGACAGGGAAGTTTGGGGTGGCTACACCTTC. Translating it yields CASSWDREVWGGYTF.

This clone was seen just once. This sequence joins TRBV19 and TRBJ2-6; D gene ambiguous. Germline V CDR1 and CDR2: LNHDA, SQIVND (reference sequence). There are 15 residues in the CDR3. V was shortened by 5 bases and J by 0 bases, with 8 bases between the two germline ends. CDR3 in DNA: TGTGCCAGTAGTTTTAGTCGCTCTGGGGCCAACGTCCTGACTTTC. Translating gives CASSFSRSGANVLTF.

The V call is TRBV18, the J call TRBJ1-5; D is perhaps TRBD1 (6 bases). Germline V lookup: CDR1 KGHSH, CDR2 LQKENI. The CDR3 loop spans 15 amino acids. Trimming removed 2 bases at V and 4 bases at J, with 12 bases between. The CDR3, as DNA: TGTGCCAGCTCACCAGGGACACAGAAAAATCAGCCCCAGCATTTT. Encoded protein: CASSPGTQKNQPQHF.

The CDR3 sequence is CASSLVPELGEKLFF. CDR3 nucleotide sequence: TGTGCCAGCAGCTTGGTGCCGGAGCTGGGTGAAAAACTGTTTTTT. The chain employs TRBV5-5 and TRBJ1-4, with D unclear. The germline CDR1 and CDR2 sequences are SGHKS and YYEKEE (reference sequence). Between the trimmed V and J ends, which lost 0 bases and 7 bases, there was a span of 13 bases. The CDR3 loop spans 15 amino acids.

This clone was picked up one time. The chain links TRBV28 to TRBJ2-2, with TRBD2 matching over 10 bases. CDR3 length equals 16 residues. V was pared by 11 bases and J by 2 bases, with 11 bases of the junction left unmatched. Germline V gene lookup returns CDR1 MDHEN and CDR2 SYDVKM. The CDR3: CAVSGRAYKNTGELFF. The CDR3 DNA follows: TGTGCCGTCAGCGGGAGGGCCTACAAAAACACCGGGGAGCTGTTTTTT.

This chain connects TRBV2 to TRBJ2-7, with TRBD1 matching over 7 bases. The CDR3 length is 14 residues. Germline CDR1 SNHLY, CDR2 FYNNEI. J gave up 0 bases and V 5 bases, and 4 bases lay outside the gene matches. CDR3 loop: CASSPDRYSYEQYF. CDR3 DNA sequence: TGTGCCAGCAGTCCGGACAGGTACTCCTACGAGCAGTACTTC.

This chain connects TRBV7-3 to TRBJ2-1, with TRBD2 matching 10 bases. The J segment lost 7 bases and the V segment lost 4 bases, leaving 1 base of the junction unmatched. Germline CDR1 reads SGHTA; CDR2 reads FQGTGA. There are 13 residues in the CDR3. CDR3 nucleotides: TGTGCCAGCAGCTCGACTAGCGGGAATGAGCAGTTCTTC. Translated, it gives CASSSTSGNEQFF.

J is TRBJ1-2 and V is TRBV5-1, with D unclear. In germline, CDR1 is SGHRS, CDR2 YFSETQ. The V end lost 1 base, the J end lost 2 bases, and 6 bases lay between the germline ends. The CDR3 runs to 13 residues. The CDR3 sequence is CASSLPGNYGYTF. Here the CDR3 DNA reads TGCGCCAGCAGCTTGCCGGGGAACTATGGCTACACCTTC. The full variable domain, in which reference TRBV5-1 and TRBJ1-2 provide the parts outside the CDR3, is KAGVTQTPRYLIKTRGQQVTLSCSPISGHRSVSWYQQTPGQGLQFLFEYFSETQRNKGNFPGRFSGRQFSNSRSEMNVSTLELGDSALYLCASSLPGNYGYTFGSGTRLTVV.

DNA of the CDR3: TGTGCCAGCAGCCGGGACAGTCTTGAAGCTTTCTTT. Its protein is CASSRDSLEAFF. This chain uses TRBV11-2 with TRBJ1-1; 7 bases align to TRBD1. Losses at the gene ends were 5 bases for V and 7 bases for J; bases not matched to a gene: 4. In germline, CDR1 is SGHAT, CDR2 FQNNGV. The CDR3 covers 12 residues.

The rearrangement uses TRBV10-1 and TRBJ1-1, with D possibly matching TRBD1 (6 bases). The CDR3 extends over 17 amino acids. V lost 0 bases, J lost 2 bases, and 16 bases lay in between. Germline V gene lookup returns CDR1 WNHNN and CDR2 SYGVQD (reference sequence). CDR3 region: CASSESVSTGINTEAFF. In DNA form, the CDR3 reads TGCGCCAGCAGTGAGTCGGTATCGACAGGTATTAACACTGAAGCTTTCTTT.

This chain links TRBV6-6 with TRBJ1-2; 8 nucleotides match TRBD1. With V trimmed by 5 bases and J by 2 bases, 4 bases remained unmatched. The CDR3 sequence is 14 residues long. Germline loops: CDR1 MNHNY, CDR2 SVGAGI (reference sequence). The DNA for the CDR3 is TGTGCCAGCAGTCTGGACAGGGAAAACTATGGCTACACCTTC. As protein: CASSLDRENYGYTF.

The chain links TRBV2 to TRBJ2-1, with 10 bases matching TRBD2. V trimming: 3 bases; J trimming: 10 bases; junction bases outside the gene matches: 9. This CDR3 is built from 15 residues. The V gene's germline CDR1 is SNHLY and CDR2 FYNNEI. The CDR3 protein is CASSERERGGKEQFF. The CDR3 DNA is TGTGCCAGCAGTGAGCGTGAGCGGGGGGGCAAAGAGCAGTTCTTC.

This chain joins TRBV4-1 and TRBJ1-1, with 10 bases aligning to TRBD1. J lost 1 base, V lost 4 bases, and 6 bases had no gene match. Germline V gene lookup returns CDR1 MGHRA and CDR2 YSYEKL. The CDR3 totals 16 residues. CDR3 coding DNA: TGCGCCAGCAGCCCGGGGACAGGGGTTGCGAACACTGAAGCTTTCTTT. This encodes CASSPGTGVANTEAFF.

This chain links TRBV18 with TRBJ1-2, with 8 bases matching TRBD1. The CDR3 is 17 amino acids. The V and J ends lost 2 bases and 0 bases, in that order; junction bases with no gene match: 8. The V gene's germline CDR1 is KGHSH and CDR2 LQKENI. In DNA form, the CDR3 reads TGTGCCAGCTCACCATCGGTGTACAGGGGGTCTAACTATGGCTACACCTTC. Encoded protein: CASSPSVYRGSNYGYTF.